The rows below give T cell receptor beta chains drawn from one sample of a study of cytomegalovirus exposure and HLA in healthy donors. Data came from immunoSEQ multiplex PCR; TCRdb stores just in-frame clones and leaves some out. The sample carries 120,000 or so clones, 60% to 85% recorded once. The sequenced sample consisted of PBMCs. The receptors originated from a man aged 25-45 years in good health and CMV-seronegative. Each CDR3 is given with its conserved first and last residue. The D gene is left open where the match is weak. The listing skips clone size in some rows; elsewhere it reads once, few, many or a size class.

V gene: TRBV28
clone size: NA
J gene: TRBJ1-1
D gene: NA
CDR3 protein: CASSLGGGRVNTEAFF
CDR3 DNA: TGTGCCAGCAGTTTGGGAGGGGGGCGTGTGAACACTGAAGCTTTCTTT

V gene: TRBV4-1
clone size: NA
J gene: TRBJ2-7
D gene: TRBD1
CDR3 protein: CASRPGTEVGEQYF
CDR3 DNA: TGCGCCAGCAGGCCGGGGACAGAAGTTGGCGAGCAGTACTTC

V gene: TRBV11-2
clone size: NA
J gene: TRBJ2-1
D gene: TRBD1
CDR3 protein: CASSLGTGAGNEQFF
CDR3 DNA: TGTGCCAGCAGCTTAGGAACAGGGGCTGGAAATGAGCAGTTCTTC

V gene: TRBV7-6
clone size: once
J gene: TRBJ1-3
D gene: NA
CDR3 protein: CASSLAGTFRQQGNTIYF
CDR3 DNA: TGTGCCAGCAGCTTGGCTGGGACTTTCCGACAGCAGGGAAACACCATATATTTT

V gene: TRBV27
clone size: NA
J gene: TRBJ1-2
D gene: NA
CDR3 protein: CASSQGRRYGYTF
CDR3 DNA: TGTGCCAGCAGTCAAGGGAGGCGATATGGCTACACCTTC

V gene: TRBV19
clone size: NA
J gene: TRBJ1-5
D gene: NA
CDR3 protein: CASRGGVDQPQHF
CDR3 DNA: TGTGCCAGTAGGGGAGGGGTAGATCAGCCCCAGCATTTT

V gene: TRBV5-6
clone size: NA
J gene: TRBJ2-2
D gene: TRBD2
CDR3 protein: CASSLVLMTSGANTGELFF
CDR3 DNA: TGTGCCAGCAGCTTGGTCCTCATGACTAGCGGAGCGAACACCGGGGAGCTGTTTTTT

V gene: TRBV27
clone size: NA
J gene: TRBJ2-1
D gene: TRBD2
CDR3 protein: CASSASKLAGGIDEQFF
CDR3 DNA: TGTGCCAGCAGTGCCTCCAAACTAGCGGGAGGAATCGATGAGCAGTTCTTC

V gene: TRBV11-3
clone size: few
J gene: TRBJ1-1
D gene: NA
CDR3 protein: CASSFNRVAEAFF
CDR3 DNA: TGTGCCAGCAGTTTTAACAGGGTCGCTGAAGCTTTCTTT

V gene: TRBV9
clone size: NA
J gene: TRBJ2-2
D gene: NA
CDR3 protein: CASSRLSANTGELFF
CDR3 DNA: TGTGCCAGCAGCCGACTATCCGCGAACACCGGGGAGCTGTTTTTT

V gene: TRBV4-1
clone size: NA
J gene: TRBJ1-2
D gene: TRBD1
CDR3 protein: CASSQNRGLGGYTF
CDR3 DNA: TGCGCCAGCAGCCAAAACAGGGGTTTGGGGGGCTACACCTTC

V gene: TRBV5-1
clone size: NA
J gene: TRBJ2-7
D gene: NA
CDR3 protein: CASSFVGVTYEQYF
CDR3 DNA: TGCGCCAGCAGCTTTGTAGGGGTAACCTACGAGCAGTACTTC

V gene: TRBV28
clone size: few
J gene: TRBJ1-1
D gene: NA
CDR3 protein: CASSLRTEAFF
CDR3 DNA: TGTGCCAGCAGTTTACGCACTGAAGCTTTCTTT

V gene: TRBV7-6
clone size: NA
J gene: TRBJ1-2
D gene: TRBD1
CDR3 protein: CASSIGQGFVYGYTF
CDR3 DNA: TGTGCCAGCAGCATCGGACAGGGGTTCGTCTATGGCTACACCTTC

V gene: TRBV16
clone size: NA
J gene: TRBJ2-7
D gene: NA
CDR3 protein: CASSGLNYEQYF
CDR3 DNA: TGTGCCAGCAGCGGCCTCAACTACGAGCAGTACTTC

V gene: TRBV7-2
clone size: NA
J gene: TRBJ1-6
D gene: NA
CDR3 protein: CASSPTTGWINSPLHF
CDR3 DNA: TGTGCCAGCAGCCCTACGACGGGATGGATTAATTCACCCCTCCACTTT